Each of the 23 T cell receptor beta chains below was sequenced from the same sample in a study of shared clonotypes between healthy human individuals. Some clones are missing from TCRdb's copy, which holds only in-frame ones; the method was immunoSEQ multiplex PCR. The data hold about 580,000 clones, with 95% to 98% observed a single time. CD8 cells regarded as naive lacked CD45RO, were positively chosen for CCR7, and omitted terminally differentiated effector memory CD45RA+ cells. Material: naive CD8+ T cells sorted from blood. Receptors were obtained from a man aged 30-40 years in good health.

The chain uses TRBV7-6 and TRBJ2-2; D could derive from TRBD1 or TRBD2 (6 bases each). This CDR3 spans 16 amino acids. Germline CDR1 is SGHVS and CDR2 is FNYEAQ. The V end was cut by 3 bases, the J end by 7 bases, with 18 bases between. The CDR3 nucleotides are TGTGCCAGCAGCTTGGAGGGATCGGGGGCGAGCGGGGAGCTGTTTTTT. Amino acid sequence: CASSLEGSGASGELFF.

V gene TRBV10-3 combines with J gene TRBJ2-7; no clear D gene. Deletions cut 4 bases from V and 0 bases from J, with 7 bases between. Germline-derived CDR1 and CDR2 are ENHRY and SYGVKD. The CDR3 spans 13 residues. The CDR3 protein is CAISGSSSYEQYF. The CDR3 DNA sequence: TGTGCCATCAGTGGTTCCAGCTCCTACGAGCAGTACTTC.

The chain combines TRBV5-6 with TRBJ1-2, with D possibly being TRBD1 (5 bases). Deletions cut 4 bases from V and 2 bases from J, with 9 bases between. The CDR3 is 13 residues long. Looked up from germline, CDR1 is SGHDT and CDR2 is YYEEEE. The DNA for the CDR3 is TGTGCCAGCAGCCCGGGACGGAACTATGGCTACACCTTC. Its protein product is CASSPGRNYGYTF.

CDR3 bases: TGTGCCAGCAGCGCGACGAGACAGGAGGCTGGGGAGACCCAGTACTTC. It encodes CASSATRQEAGETQYF. The chain joins TRBV11-2 to TRBJ2-5; D might be TRBD1 (6 bases). V was shortened by 5 bases and J by 5 bases, with 21 bases between the two germline ends. The CDR3 runs to 16 residues. Germline V gives CDR1 SGHAT, CDR2 FQNNGV. Variable domain in full (rest from reference TRBV11-2 and TRBJ2-5): EAGVAQSPRYKIIEKRQSVAFWCNPISGHATLYWYQQILGQGPKLLIQFQNNGVVDDSQLPKDRFSAERLKGVDSTLKIQPAKLEDSAVYLCASSATRQEAGETQYFGPGTRLLVL.

This rearrangement joins TRBV5-1 to TRBJ1-1, with 12 bases fitting TRBD1. V dropped 5 bases and J dropped 3; count of bases not matched to a gene: 8. Per germline, CDR1 SGHRS and CDR2 YFSETQ. The CDR3 spans 16 residues. CDR3 DNA sequence: TGCGCCAGCAGGGAATCGGGACAGGGGGCGGACACTGAAGCTTTCTTT. It specifies CASRESGQGADTEAFF.

The chain combines TRBV11-3 with TRBJ2-7; the D gene is possibly TRBD2 (5 bases). The CDR3 is 14 residues long. V shed 5 bases and J shed 0 bases, with 11 bases lying between them. CDR1 SGHNT and CDR2 YENEEA come from the germline V gene. CDR3 residues: CASSPSSSSYEQYF. CDR3 sequence (DNA): TGTGCCAGCAGCCCCTCTAGCTCCTCCTACGAGCAGTACTTC.

The CDR3 bases are TGTGCCACCCGAACCGGGGAGCTGTTTTTT. This codes for CATRTGELFF. The rearrangement uses TRBV6-1 and TRBJ2-2; D gene unclear. The CDR3 runs to 10 residues. Germline values: CDR1 MNHNS, CDR2 SASEGT. V lost 10 bases and J 5 bases, leaving 5 bases between the germline ends.

The rearrangement links TRBV9 to TRBJ2-1; 9 nucleotides match TRBD1. The junction had 7 bases not matched to a gene; V was cut back by 5 bases and J by 7 bases. CDR1 is SGDLS, CDR2 YYNGEE, per germline. The CDR3 is 14 amino acids. CDR3 in DNA: TGTGCCAGCAGGGGACAGGGAGGGGTGAATGAGCAGTTCTTC. Amino acids: CASRGQGGVNEQFF.

This chain uses TRBV29-1 with TRBJ2-7, with a weak D call TRBD1 (6 bases). Germline CDR1 is SQVTM and CDR2 is ANQGSEA. CDR3 length: 13 amino acids. V lost 5 bases to trimming and J lost 7 bases, with 18 bases between them. This CDR3 reads CSVTFQGTGEQYF. CDR3 sequence (DNA): TGCAGCGTTACTTTTCAGGGGACGGGGGAGCAGTACTTC.

The J gene is TRBJ2-7, the V gene TRBV7-9, with 9 bases matching TRBD1. Germline values: CDR1 SEHNR, CDR2 FQNEAQ (reference sequence). The CDR3 consists of 14 residues. With 5 bases clipped from V and 7 bases from J, the junction kept 9 bases outside the gene matches. The CDR3 DNA follows: TGTGCCAGCAGCCGCGCCGGACAGGGGTGGGAGCAGTACTTC. Translating it yields CASSRAGQGWEQYF. Together with reference TRBV7-9 and TRBJ2-7, the CDR3 gives the full variable domain: DTGVSQNPRHKITKRGQNVTFRCDPISEHNRLYWYRQTLGQGPEFLTYFQNEAQLEKSRLLSDRFSAERPKGSFSTLEIQRTEQGDSAMYLCASSRAGQGWEQYFGPGTRLTVT.

The chain has TRBV5-1 and TRBJ1-2; a weak D match, TRBD1 (6 bases). V lost 1 base and J 3 bases, leaving 16 bases between the germline ends. The CDR3 covers 16 residues. Germline values: CDR1 SGHRS, CDR2 YFSETQ. The CDR3 loop is CASSLRTQEGDYGYTF. CDR3 nucleotides: TGCGCCAGCAGCTTGAGGACACAGGAGGGGGACTATGGCTACACCTTC.

The gene calls are TRBV30 and TRBJ2-2; perhaps TRBD1 as D (6 bases). In germline, CDR1 is GTSNPN, CDR2 SVGIG (reference sequence). V was shortened by 0 bases and J by 0 bases, with 17 bases between the two germline ends. This CDR3 spans 18 amino acids. The CDR3 region has the DNA TGTGCCTGGAGTGTACTGGACTTCGGGACAACGAACACCGGGGAGCTGTTTTTT. This gives the protein CAWSVLDFGTTNTGELFF.

V and J are TRBV27 and TRBJ1-1, with 9 nucleotides matching TRBD1. Germline V gives CDR1 MNHEY, CDR2 SMNVEV (reference sequence). The CDR3 consists of 14 residues. The ends lost 6 bases at V and 6 bases at J; junction bases unmatched: 8. Written as DNA, the CDR3 is TGTGCCAGCAGCCCCGGGACAGGGACGTCTGAAGCTTTCTTT. This gives the protein CASSPGTGTSEAFF.

The gene calls are TRBV28 and TRBJ1-5; 11 nucleotides match TRBD1. The V gene's germline CDR1 is MDHEN and CDR2 SYDVKM. CDR3 size: 17 residues. The ends lost 6 bases at V and 0 bases at J; junction bases unmatched: 7. The CDR3, as DNA: TGTGCCAGCAGCTGGGACAGGGGGAAGAGTAGCAATCAGCCCCAGCATTTT. Residues: CASSWDRGKSSNQPQHF.

The chain joins TRBV27 to TRBJ2-1, with D hard to call. The CDR3 runs to 15 residues. Germline V gene data show CDR1 as MNHEY and CDR2 as SMNVEV (reference sequence). Trimming removed 2 bases at V and 8 bases at J, with 16 bases between. The DNA for the CDR3 is TGTGCCAGCAGTTTAGTGCGGACCCACGGCGATGAGCAGTTCTTC. Its protein is CASSLVRTHGDEQFF.

The chain combines TRBV7-8 with TRBJ2-7; no clear D. Per the germline V gene, CDR1 is SGHVS and CDR2 is FQNEAQ. The CDR3 is made up of 15 amino acids. V lost 4 bases and J 1 base, leaving 14 bases between the germline ends. CDR3 region: CASSSIRASSYEQYF. The DNA of the CDR3 is TGTGCCAGCAGCTCCATTCGGGCCAGTTCCTACGAGCAGTACTTC. The full variable domain, with the rest looked up from reference TRBV7-8 and TRBJ2-7, is GAGVSQSPRYKVAKRGQDVALRCDPISGHVSLFWYQQALGQGPEFLTYFQNEAQLDKSGLPSDRFFAERPEGSVSTLKIQRTQQEDSAVYLCASSSIRASSYEQYFGPGTRLTVT.

This clone was recorded a few times. This sequence joins TRBV10-1 and TRBJ1-5; D unresolved. V was trimmed by 8 bases and J by 6 bases, leaving 11 bases between them. The CDR3 length is 12 residues. Germline values: CDR1 WNHNN, CDR2 SYGVQD (reference sequence). CDR3 region: CASESPVQPQHF. The CDR3 DNA reads as TGCGCCAGCGAGTCCCCTGTTCAGCCCCAGCATTTT.

The chain is built from TRBV18 and TRBJ2-5; no clear D. With 3 bases removed from V and 3 bases from J, the gap between germline ends came to 11 bases. This CDR3 has 14 residues. CDR1 is KGHSH, CDR2 LQKENI, per germline. The CDR3 here is CASSPEIWEETQYF. The CDR3 nucleotides read TGTGCCAGCTCACCGGAGATTTGGGAAGAGACCCAGTACTTC.

This chain joins TRBV14 and TRBJ2-3; 9 positions match TRBD2. Trimming removed 0 bases from V and 4 bases from J; junction bases left unmatched: 2. Germline assignment: CDR1 SGHDN and CDR2 FVKESK. The CDR3 length is 15 residues. CDR3: CASSQEGLAADTQYF. As DNA, the CDR3 is TGTGCCAGCAGCCAAGAGGGACTAGCCGCAGATACGCAGTATTTT.

This rearrangement joins TRBV28 to TRBJ1-1; perhaps TRBD1 as D (6 bases). Trimming cost V 6 bases and J 10 bases, with 21 bases left between them. The CDR3 is made up of 14 amino acids. The germline CDR1 and CDR2 sequences are MDHEN and SYDVKM. The CDR3 reads CASSLGTPGMRAFF. The CDR3 nucleotides read TGTGCCAGCAGCCTAGGGACACCAGGGATGAGAGCTTTCTTT.

The chain carries TRBV9 and TRBJ1-5, with a tentative D call TRBD1 (5 bases). V shed 0 bases and J shed 5 bases, with 9 bases lying between them. Per germline, CDR1 SGDLS and CDR2 YYNGEE. This CDR3 is built from 14 residues. The CDR3, as DNA: TGTGCCAGCAGCGTAGGCAGGGCTGATCAGCCCCAGCATTTT. Protein: CASSVGRADQPQHF.

The chain joins TRBV27 to TRBJ2-2; a weak D match, TRBD1 (5 bases). The CDR3 is made up of 14 amino acids. The germline V and J ends were trimmed by 5 bases and 0 bases, with 7 bases remaining between them. The germline CDR1 and CDR2 sequences are MNHEY and SMNVEV (reference sequence). CDR3 sequence: CASSIGANTGELFF. CDR3 nucleotide sequence: TGTGCCAGCAGTATAGGGGCGAACACCGGGGAGCTGTTTTTT.

In nucleotides, the CDR3 is TGTGCCATCAGTGAAGGAACTGATGGCTACACCTTC. This translates into CAISEGTDGYTF. The chain links TRBV10-3 to TRBJ1-2; D is unclear. The CDR3 covers 12 residues. With 3 bases removed from V and 6 bases from J, the gap between germline ends came to 8 bases. In germline, CDR1 is ENHRY, CDR2 SYGVKD.